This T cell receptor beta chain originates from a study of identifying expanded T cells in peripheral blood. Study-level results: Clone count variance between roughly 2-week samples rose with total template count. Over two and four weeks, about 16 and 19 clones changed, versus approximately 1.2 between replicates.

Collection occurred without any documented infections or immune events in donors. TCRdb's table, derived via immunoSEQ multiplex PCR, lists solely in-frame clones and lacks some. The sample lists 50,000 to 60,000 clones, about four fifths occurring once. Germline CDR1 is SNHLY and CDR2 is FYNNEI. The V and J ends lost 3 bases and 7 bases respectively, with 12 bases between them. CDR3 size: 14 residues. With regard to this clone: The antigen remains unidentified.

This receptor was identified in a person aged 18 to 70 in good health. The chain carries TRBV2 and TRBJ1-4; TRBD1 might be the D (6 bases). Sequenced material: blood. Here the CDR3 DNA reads TGTGCCAGCAGTGATCAGGGGTCGGGTGAAAAACTGTTTTTT. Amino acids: CASSDQGSGEKLFF.